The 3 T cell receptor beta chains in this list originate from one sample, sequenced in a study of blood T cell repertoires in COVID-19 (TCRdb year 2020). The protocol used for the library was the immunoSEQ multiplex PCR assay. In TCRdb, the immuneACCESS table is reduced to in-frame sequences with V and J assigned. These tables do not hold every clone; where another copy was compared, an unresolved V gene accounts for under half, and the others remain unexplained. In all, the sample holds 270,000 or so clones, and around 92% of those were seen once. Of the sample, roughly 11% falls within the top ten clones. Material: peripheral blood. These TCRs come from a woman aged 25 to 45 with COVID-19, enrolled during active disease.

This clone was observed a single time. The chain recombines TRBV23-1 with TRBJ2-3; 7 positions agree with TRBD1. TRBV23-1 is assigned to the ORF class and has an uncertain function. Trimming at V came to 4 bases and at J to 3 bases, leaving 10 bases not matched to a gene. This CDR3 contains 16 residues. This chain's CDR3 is CASSRMGTAPTDTQYF. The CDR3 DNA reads TGCGCCAGCAGTCGGATGGGGACAGCACCAACAGATACGCAGTATTTT.

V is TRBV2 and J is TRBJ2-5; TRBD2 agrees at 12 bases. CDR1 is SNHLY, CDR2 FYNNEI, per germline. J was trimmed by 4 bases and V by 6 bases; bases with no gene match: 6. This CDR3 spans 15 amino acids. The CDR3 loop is CASRLAGGPGETQYF. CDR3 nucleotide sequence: TGTGCCAGCAGGCTAGCGGGGGGGCCTGGAGAGACCCAGTACTTC.

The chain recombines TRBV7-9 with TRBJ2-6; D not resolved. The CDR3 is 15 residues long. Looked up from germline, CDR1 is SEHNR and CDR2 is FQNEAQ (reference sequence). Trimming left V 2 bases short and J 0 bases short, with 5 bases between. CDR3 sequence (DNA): TGTGCCAGCAGCTTACTAGACTCTGGGGCCAACGTCCTGACTTTC. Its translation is CASSLLDSGANVLTF.